The next 9 T cell receptor beta chains were all read from a single sample in a study of blood T cell repertoires in COVID-19 (dated by TCRdb to 2018 to 2021). The library was generated by the immunoSEQ multiplex PCR assay. TCRdb took this table from immuneACCESS and kept in-frame rearrangements with V and J called. Such tables lack part of the clones; where checked against another copy, unresolved V genes explain under half of the gap, and the rest is unexplained. The sample includes roughly 230,000 clones, with 75% to 90% observed a single time. The ten largest clonotypes hold around 30% of the sample. Sequencing was done on a sample of peripheral blood. Receptor source: a man aged 35 to 55 with acute or convalescent COVID-19.

The gene calls are TRBV27 and TRBJ2-1; 11 nucleotides agree with TRBD2. V trimming: 5 bases; J trimming: 14 bases; junction bases outside the gene matches: 5. The germline V gene encodes CDR1 MNHEY and CDR2 SMNVEV (reference sequence). This CDR3 region has 12 residues. The CDR3 DNA follows: TGTGCCAGCAGTGCCCCGGGACTAGCGGAGTTCTTC. It yields the protein CASSAPGLAEFF.

J is TRBJ1-1 and V is TRBV30; 7 bases are a match to TRBD1. Germline V lookup: CDR1 GTSNPN, CDR2 SVGIG (reference sequence). Losses at the gene ends were 2 bases for V and 2 bases for J; bases not matched to a gene: 8. The CDR3 sequence is 15 residues long. The CDR3 is CAWSLLDRENTEAFF. As DNA, the CDR3 is TGTGCCTGGAGTCTTCTTGACAGGGAAAACACTGAAGCTTTCTTT.

The rearrangement joins TRBV19 to TRBJ2-7; D is ambiguous. The CDR3 is 14 amino acids. V shed 0 bases and J shed 5 bases, with 11 bases lying between them. Germline V gene data show CDR1 as LNHDA and CDR2 as SQIVND (reference sequence). The CDR3 DNA sequence: TGTGCCAGTAGTATAGAGTGGGCCGCCAACGAGCAGTACTTC. Translating it yields CASSIEWAANEQYF.

The gene calls are TRBV2 and TRBJ2-7; D gene unclear. V was cut by 6 bases and J by 1 base, with 13 bases left in between. Germline V gene lookup returns CDR1 SNHLY and CDR2 FYNNEI. This CDR3 has 14 residues. CDR3 protein: CASSYSLESYEQYF. CDR3 coding DNA: TGTGCCAGCAGCTACTCTCTAGAATCCTACGAGCAGTACTTC. The whole variable domain, filled in from reference TRBV2 and TRBJ2-7, reads EPEVTQTPSHQVTQMGQEVILRCVPISNHLYFYWYRQILGQKVEFLVSFYNNEISEKSEIFDDQFSVERPDGSNFTLKIRSTKLEDSAMYFCASSYSLESYEQYFGPGTRLTVT.

This chain connects TRBV13 to TRBJ1-1; 8 bases are shared with TRBD1. Germline V CDR1 and CDR2: PRHDT, FYEKMQ (reference sequence). The CDR3 is 15 residues long. V lost 5 bases, J lost 6 bases, and 11 bases stayed unmatched. The CDR3 sequence: CASSREGQASAEAFF. The CDR3 nucleotides read TGTGCCAGCAGCCGCGAGGGACAGGCGTCGGCTGAAGCTTTCTTT.

A note on this clone: At the DNA level, this CDR3 is encoded by other sequences in the same sample as well. The genes are TRBV6-5 and TRBJ1-2; D unclear. V was pared by 0 bases and J by 2 bases, with 7 bases between. The CDR3 consists of 14 residues. The germline V gene has CDR1 MNHEY and CDR2 SVGAGI. As DNA, the CDR3 is TGTGCCAGCAGTTACTCTCCGGGAAACTATGGCTACACCTTC. Translating gives CASSYSPGNYGYTF.

The V call is TRBV4-2, the J call TRBJ1-4; 10 nucleotides line up with TRBD1. V shed 4 bases and J 4 bases; nucleotides not matched to a gene: 6. Germline V CDR1 and CDR2: LGHNA, YNFKEQ. The CDR3 spans 16 residues. The CDR3 spells CASSPRQGANNEKLFF. CDR3 in DNA: TGTGCCAGCAGCCCGAGACAGGGGGCCAATAATGAAAAACTGTTTTTT.

The rearrangement joins TRBV29-1 to TRBJ2-7; 7 nucleotides match TRBD2. The CDR3 covers 14 residues. The germline V gene has CDR1 SQVTM and CDR2 ANQGSEA. After removal of 5 bases from V and 2 bases from J, the junction contained 9 bases not matched to a gene. The DNA of the CDR3 is TGCAGCGTTTGGGGGGGTGTAGGAGCCTACGAGCAGTACTTC. Protein sequence: CSVWGGVGAYEQYF.

This clone was seen a few times. The genes are TRBV6-4 and TRBJ2-3; unclear D gene. The CDR3 totals 13 residues. Per the germline V gene, CDR1 is MRHNA and CDR2 is SNTAGT. The V and J ends lost 5 bases and 2 bases respectively, with 8 bases between them. CDR3 sequence (DNA): TGTGCCAGCAGTTTAGAGCCCACAGATACGCAGTATTTT. Residues: CASSLEPTDTQYF.